The present entry profiles one T cell receptor beta chain with its context. Its antigen is unidentified. Naivety among CD8 cells was defined by CD45RO negativity and positive CCR7 selection, thereby excluding terminally differentiated effector memory CD45RA+ cells. Everyone who donated was a Caucasian adult who lived in Nashville, Tennessee. V was trimmed by 5 bases and J by 4 bases, leaving 12 bases between them. The CDR3 consists of 14 residues. In germline, CDR1 is PRHDT, CDR2 FYEKMQ (reference sequence). The genomic DNA of each subset was split evenly across several immunoSEQ plates. Measured with immunoSEQ multiplex PCR; TCRdb has only the in-frame clones, and not every one. The table has about 2 million clones, about 95% seen once. The data are from a study of shared clonotypes between healthy human individuals. Study-wide findings and caveats: Owing to a small donor count, the genetic and exposure-history diversity represented was limited. A handful of donors shared 4.5% to 6.5% of their naive CD4 clonotypes.

The J gene is TRBJ1-3, the V gene TRBV13; D is possibly TRBD1 (5 bases). The sequence derives from a young man in good health. Sequenced sample: naive CD8+ T cells sorted from blood. The CDR3 sequence: CASSLQAPGNTIYF. The CDR3 nucleotides are TGTGCCAGCAGCCTACAGGCCCCGGGAAACACCATATATTTT.